Listed below are T cell receptor beta chains from one sample, sequenced in a study of T cells after posttransplantation cyclophosphamide. Sequencing used immunoSEQ multiplex PCR; TCRdb keeps in-frame clones, though not all of them. Of more than 60,000 clones listed, 90% to 95% are singletons. Specimen: PBMCs. The source of these receptors is a woman aged 25 to 39 in good health and a related stem cell transplant donor. CDR3s include the opening cysteine and the closing phenylalanine or tryptophan. Fields, in order: J gene, V gene, D gene, clone size, CDR3 length, CDR3 DNA, CDR3 protein. The D gene is left open where the match is weak. Not all rows give a size; the values are once, few, many and, for expanded clones, a class.

TRBJ1-1 TRBV5-6 - once 13 TGTGCCAGCAGGTCATGGGGAGGCACTGAAGCTTTCTTT CASRSWGGTEAFF
TRBJ1-1 TRBV23-1 TRBD1 - 15 TGCGCCAGCGTTCGCAGGGGGGAAGGGGACACTGAAGCTTTCTTT CASVRRGEGDTEAFF
TRBJ2-7 TRBV19 TRBD1 - 13 TGTGCCAGTAAAACGGGACAGGGCTACGAGCAGTACTTC CASKTGQGYEQYF
TRBJ1-1 TRBV2 - - 15 TGTGCCAGCAGTGAAGTAGCCCTTCCAGACACTGAAGCTTTCTTT CASSEVALPDTEAFF
TRBJ1-4 TRBV6-5 TRBD1 - 15 TGTGCCAGCAGTTTCTTTTCAGGGGGCCAGGAAAAACTGTTTTTT CASSFFSGGQEKLFF
TRBJ2-5 TRBV11-3 - - 18 TGTGCCAGCAGCACCCCCTGTGTACTAGCTTTCGCCAGGGAGACCCAGTACTTC CASSTPCVLAFARETQYF
TRBJ2-2 TRBV19 - once 14 TGTGCCAGTAGTAAGCAGGGGAACACCGGGGAGCTGTTTTTT CASSKQGNTGELFF
TRBJ2-7 TRBV6-5 TRBD1 - 14 TGTGCCAGCAGTGGGACAGGGGGGGTCTACGAGCAGTACTTC CASSGTGGVYEQYF
TRBJ1-3 TRBV5-1 TRBD1 - 15 TGCGCCAGCAGCGCCGGGACAGGCGCTGGAAACACCATATATTTT CASSAGTGAGNTIYF
TRBJ1-2 TRBV7-2 - - 14 TGTGCCAGCAGCTTAGCGGCAGGGTATAGTGGCTACACCTTC CASSLAAGYSGYTF
TRBJ1-4 TRBV28 TRBD1 - 16 TGTGCCAGCATGACCGGGACAGGGGCTTCCACCGAAAAACTGTTTTTT CASMTGTGASTEKLFF
TRBJ1-2 TRBV7-9 - few 13 TGTGCCAGCACCTTAGGGAGTCCCGGGGGCTACACCTTC CASTLGSPGGYTF
TRBJ2-3 TRBV7-2 TRBD2 - 17 TGTGCCAGCAGCTGGACTAGCGGGGGGTCGAGCACAGATACGCAGTATTTT CASSWTSGGSSTDTQYF
TRBJ2-6 TRBV5-1 - - 16 TGCGCCAGCAGCCTTAGGAGCTCCTCTGGGGCCAACGTCCTGACTTTC CASSLRSSSGANVLTF
TRBJ2-5 TRBV5-1 - - 17 TGCGCCAGCAGCTTTGGGGGGTTGAATAGGGGGGCCGAGACCCAGTACTTC CASSFGGLNRGAETQYF
TRBJ1-5 TRBV7-2 TRBD1 - 19 TGTGCCAGCAGCTTAGGGACAGGGCGGGGGTTAAGGGTTAATCAGCCCCAGCATTTT CASSLGTGRGLRVNQPQHF
TRBJ1-2 TRBV29-1 - - 14 TGCAGCGTTGATGATGGAGGACCAATATATGGCTACACCTTC CSVDDGGPIYGYTF
TRBJ1-1 TRBV11-2 TRBD1 - 12 TGTGCCAGCAGCCAACCGGACAGGGGAGCTTTCTTT CASSQPDRGAFF
TRBJ1-2 TRBV4-2 TRBD1 - 14 TGTGCCAGCAGCCGGACAGGGGGCGAAGATGGCTACACCTTC CASSRTGGEDGYTF
TRBJ1-1 TRBV21-1 - few 11 TGTGCCAGCAGCAACTCCTCGAAAGCTTTCTTT CASSNSSKAFF
TRBJ1-1 TRBV28 - - 12 TGTGCCAGCAACGCAGAGAACACTGAAGCTTTCTTT CASNAENTEAFF
TRBJ2-5 TRBV5-1 TRBD2 few 15 TGCGCCAGCAGGGAGGGACTAGCGGGGGACGAGACCCAGTACTTC CASREGLAGDETQYF
TRBJ2-5 TRBV18 - - 14 TGTGCCAGCTCACGGCCGGGAACCCAAGAGACCCAGTACTTC CASSRPGTQETQYF
TRBJ1-1 TRBV11-2 - few 14 TGTGCCAGCAGCTTAGACGGGGGAGTCACTGAAGCTTTCTTT CASSLDGGVTEAFF
TRBJ2-5 TRBV29-1 - - 16 TGCAGCGTTGGTCTCAGGTGGAGAGAGATAAGAGAGACCCAGTACTTC CSVGLRWREIRETQYF
TRBJ1-1 TRBV9 - - 19 TGTGCCAGCAGCGTAGTCTCCCCCACCCGGGGAAAGGGCGGCACTGAAGCTTTCTTT CASSVVSPTRGKGGTEAFF
TRBJ1-5 TRBV7-6 - - 14 TGTGCCAGCAGCTTATCAGGGAGGCTTCAGCCCCAGCATTTT CASSLSGRLQPQHF
TRBJ2-1 TRBV28 - - 15 TGTGCCAGCAGTTCTCGCCAACTCGCGCGGAATGAGCAGTTCTTC CASSSRQLARNEQFF
TRBJ1-2 TRBV14 TRBD1 - 19 TGTGCCAGCAGCCACCGAACCCGGGACAGGGGGCTTGATAACTATGGCTACACCTTC CASSHRTRDRGLDNYGYTF
TRBJ1-1 TRBV4-2 - - 15 TGTGCCAGCAGCCAAGGAGCGGGGATGAACACTGAAGCTTTCTTT CASSQGAGMNTEAFF
TRBJ1-3 TRBV9 - - 16 TGTGCCAGCAGCCCTTGGGGGGCCATCTCTGGAAACACCATATATTTT CASSPWGAISGNTIYF
TRBJ1-2 TRBV9 TRBD1 - 14 TGTGCCAGCAGCGAGGGACCGGGGACAGCCGGCTACACCTTC CASSEGPGTAGYTF
TRBJ2-1 TRBV30 TRBD2 - 13 TGTGCCTGGAGCGGGGGGAGGAAAAATGAGCAGTTCTTC CAWSGGRKNEQFF
TRBJ2-5 TRBV19 TRBD1 - 14 TGTGCCACAAGGACAGGAAGATACCAAGAGACCCAGTACTTC CATRTGRYQETQYF
TRBJ1-1 TRBV28 TRBD1 - 15 TGTGCCAGCAGTTTAGGGCAGGGGGGAGACACTGAAGCTTTCTTT CASSLGQGGDTEAFF
TRBJ1-6 TRBV27 - - 16 TGTGCCAGCAGCCCGGGTGGGGGGCCTACTAATTCACCCCTCCACTTT CASSPGGGPTNSPLHF
TRBJ1-6 TRBV19 - once 17 TGTGCCAGTAGTATGGGAACGGGCCAGAGTCGAAATTCACCCCTCCACTTT CASSMGTGQSRNSPLHF
TRBJ1-1 TRBV6-6 - once 12 TGTGCCAGCAGATTCCCGGACACTGAAGCTTTCTTT CASRFPDTEAFF
TRBJ1-5 TRBV19 - once 15 TGTGCCAGTAGCCCCTCCGGTAATCCCAATCAGCCCCAGCATTTT CASSPSGNPNQPQHF
TRBJ1-4 TRBV28 - - 13 TGTGCCAGCACGCGGGCCCCGAGTGAAAAACTGTTTTTT CASTRAPSEKLFF
TRBJ2-7 TRBV5-5 TRBD1 - 17 TGTGCCAGCAGCCGGATTCCAGGACAGGGCCCACTCGACGAGCAGTACTTC CASSRIPGQGPLDEQYF
TRBJ2-7 TRBV5-4 TRBD2 once 13 TGTGCCAGCAGCTTCGGGGGGGTCTACGAGCAGTACTTC CASSFGGVYEQYF
TRBJ1-3 TRBV7-9 - - 16 TGTGCCAGCAGCTTACTGACAGCTACCTCTGGCAACACCATATATTTT CASSLLTATSGNTIYF
TRBJ2-1 TRBV7-2 - - 15 TGTGCCAGCAGCTCTGGGGGGGGGCTGAGCAATGAGCAGTTCTTC CASSSGGGLSNEQFF
TRBJ1-2 TRBV6-6 - once 14 TGTGCCAGCAGCCCAGGTGGAGGTAGCTATGGCTACACCTTC CASSPGGGSYGYTF
TRBJ2-3 TRBV5-6 - - 13 TGTGCCAGCACCTCGGGAACCACAGATACGCAGTATTTT CASTSGTTDTQYF